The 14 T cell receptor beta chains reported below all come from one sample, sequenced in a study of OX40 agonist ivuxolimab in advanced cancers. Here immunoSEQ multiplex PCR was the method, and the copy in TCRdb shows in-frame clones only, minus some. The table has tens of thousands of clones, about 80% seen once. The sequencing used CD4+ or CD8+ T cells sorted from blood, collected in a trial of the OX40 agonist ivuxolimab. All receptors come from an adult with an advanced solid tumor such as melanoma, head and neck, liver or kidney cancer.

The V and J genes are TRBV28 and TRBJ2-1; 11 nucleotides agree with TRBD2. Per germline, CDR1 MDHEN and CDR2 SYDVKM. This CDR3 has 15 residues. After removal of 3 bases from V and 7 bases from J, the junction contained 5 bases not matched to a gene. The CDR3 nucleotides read TGTGCCAGCAGTTTTAGCGGGAGGGGAAGAAATGAGCAGTTCTTC. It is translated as CASSFSGRGRNEQFF.

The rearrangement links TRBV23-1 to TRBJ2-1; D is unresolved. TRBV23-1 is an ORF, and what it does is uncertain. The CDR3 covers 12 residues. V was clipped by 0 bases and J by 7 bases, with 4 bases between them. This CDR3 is CASSQSLNEQFF. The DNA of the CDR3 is TGCGCCAGCAGTCAATCGTTAAATGAGCAGTTCTTC.

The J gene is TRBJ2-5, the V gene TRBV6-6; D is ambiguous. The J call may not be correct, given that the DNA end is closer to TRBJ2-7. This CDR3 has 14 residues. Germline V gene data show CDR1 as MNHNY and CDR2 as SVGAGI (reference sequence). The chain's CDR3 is CASSYTSPAYEQYF. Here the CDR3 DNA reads TGTGCCAGCAGTTACACTTCCCCAGCCTACGAGCAGTACTTC.

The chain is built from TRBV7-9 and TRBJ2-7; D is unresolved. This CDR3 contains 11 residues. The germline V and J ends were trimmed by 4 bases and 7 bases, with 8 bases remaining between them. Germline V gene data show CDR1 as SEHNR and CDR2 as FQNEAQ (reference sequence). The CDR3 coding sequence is TGTGCCAGCAGCTCAGCAGAGGAGCAGTACTTC. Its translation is CASSSAEEQYF.

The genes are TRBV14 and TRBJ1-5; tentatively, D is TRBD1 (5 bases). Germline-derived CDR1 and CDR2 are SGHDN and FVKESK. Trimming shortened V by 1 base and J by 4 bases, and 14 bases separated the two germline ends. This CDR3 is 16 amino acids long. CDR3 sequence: CASSQGGRGLNQPQHF. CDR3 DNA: TGTGCCAGCAGCCAAGGAGGTAGGGGACTGAATCAGCCCCAGCATTTT.

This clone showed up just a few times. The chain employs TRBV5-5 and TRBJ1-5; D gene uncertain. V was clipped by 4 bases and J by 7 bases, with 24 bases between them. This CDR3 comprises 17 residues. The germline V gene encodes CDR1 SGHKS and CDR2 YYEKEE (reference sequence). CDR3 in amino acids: CASSPGPLATWGQPQHF. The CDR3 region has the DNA TGTGCCAGCAGCCCGGGCCCTTTGGCGACCTGGGGACAGCCCCAGCATTTT.

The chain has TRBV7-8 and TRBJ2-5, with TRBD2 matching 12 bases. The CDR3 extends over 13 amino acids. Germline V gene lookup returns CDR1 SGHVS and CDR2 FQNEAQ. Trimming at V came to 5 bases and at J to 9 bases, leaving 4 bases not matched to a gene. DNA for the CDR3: TGTGCCAGCAGCCGGACTAGCGGGAAGCCCCAGTACTTC. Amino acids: CASSRTSGKPQYF.

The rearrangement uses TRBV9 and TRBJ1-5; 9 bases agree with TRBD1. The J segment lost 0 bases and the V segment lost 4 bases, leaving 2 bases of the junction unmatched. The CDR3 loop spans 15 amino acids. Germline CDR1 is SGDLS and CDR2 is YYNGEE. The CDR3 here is CASSRDRDSNQPQHF. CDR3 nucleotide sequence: TGTGCCAGCAGCAGGGACAGGGATAGCAATCAGCCCCAGCATTTT. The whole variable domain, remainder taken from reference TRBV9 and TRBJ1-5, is DSGVTQTPKHLITATGQRVTLRCSPRSGDLSVYWYQQSLDQGLQFLIQYYNGEERAKGNILERFSAQQFPDLHSELNLSSLELGDSALYFCASSRDRDSNQPQHFGDGTRLSIL.

The CDR3 protein is CASSFSSQGGEKLFF. For the CDR3, the DNA is TGTGCCAGCAGCTTTAGCTCACAGGGAGGCGAAAAACTGTTTTTT. The gene calls are TRBV5-5 and TRBJ1-4; possible D gene TRBD1, 6 bases. Trimming cost V 2 bases and J 8 bases, with 16 bases left between them. Germline V CDR1 and CDR2: SGHKS, YYEKEE (reference sequence). The CDR3 runs 15 residues.

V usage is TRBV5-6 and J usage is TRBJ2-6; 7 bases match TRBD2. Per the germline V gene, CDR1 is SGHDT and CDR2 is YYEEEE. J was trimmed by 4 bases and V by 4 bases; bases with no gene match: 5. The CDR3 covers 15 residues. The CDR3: CASSPGTTGANVLTF. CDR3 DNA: TGTGCCAGCAGCCCCGGGACTACCGGGGCCAACGTCCTGACTTTC.

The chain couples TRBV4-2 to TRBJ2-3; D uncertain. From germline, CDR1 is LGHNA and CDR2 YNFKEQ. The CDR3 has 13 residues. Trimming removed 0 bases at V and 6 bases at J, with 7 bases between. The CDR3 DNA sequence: TGTGCCAGCAGCCAAGAGCTCCTGGATACGCAGTATTTT. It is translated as CASSQELLDTQYF.

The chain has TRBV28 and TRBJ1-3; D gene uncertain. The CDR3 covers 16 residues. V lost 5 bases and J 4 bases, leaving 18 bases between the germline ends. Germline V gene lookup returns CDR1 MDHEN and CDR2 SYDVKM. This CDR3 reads CASSPLLETGGNTIYF. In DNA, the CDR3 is TGTGCCAGCAGTCCCTTACTGGAGACGGGAGGAAACACCATATATTTT. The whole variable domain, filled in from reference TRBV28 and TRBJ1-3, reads DVKVTQSSRYLVKRTGEKVFLECVQDMDHENMFWYRQDPGLGLRLIYFSYDVKMKEKGDIPEGYSVSREKKERFSLILESASTNQTSMYLCASSPLLETGGNTIYFGEGSWLTVV.

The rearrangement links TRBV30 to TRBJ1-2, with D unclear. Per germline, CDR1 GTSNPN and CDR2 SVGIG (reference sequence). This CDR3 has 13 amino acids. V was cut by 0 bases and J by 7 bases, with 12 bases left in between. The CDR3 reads CAWSVQPVGGYTF. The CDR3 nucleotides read TGTGCCTGGAGTGTACAGCCGGTGGGTGGCTACACCTTC.

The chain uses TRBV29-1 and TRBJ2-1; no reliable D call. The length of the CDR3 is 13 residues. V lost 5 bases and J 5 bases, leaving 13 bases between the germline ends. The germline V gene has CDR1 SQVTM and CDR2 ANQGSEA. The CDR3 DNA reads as TGCAGCGTTCCCCGGTCCCCCCACAATGAGCAGTTCTTC. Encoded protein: CSVPRSPHNEQFF.